The 14 T cell receptor beta chains presented below share a single source sample, sequenced in a study of Ad26.COV2.S vaccination and SARS-CoV-2 variants. Treatment indicated: 15 to 20 received Ad26.COV2.S at low or high dose, single or two shots; about 5 received placebo; per-sample allocation not given. The samples date from day 63 after the first vaccine or placebo injection. Here immunoSEQ multiplex PCR was the method, and the copy in TCRdb shows in-frame clones only, minus some. The top ten hold over 1.5% of the sample, which has more than 400,000 clones, 92% seen once. The sample in question was peripheral blood, obtained in a trial of Ad26.COV2.S vaccine versus placebo. The receptors shown here come from a person between 18 and 65 years old who received the Ad26.COV2.S COVID-19 vaccine or a placebo.

This clone appeared a few times. V is TRBV7-9 and J is TRBJ2-7; D tentatively reads TRBD1 or TRBD2 (5 bases each). Germline assignment: CDR1 SEHNR and CDR2 FQNEAQ (reference sequence). This CDR3 is built from 12 residues. The germline V and J ends were trimmed by 7 bases and 3 bases, with 10 bases remaining between them. Written as DNA, the CDR3 is TGTGCCAGCACCCCAGGGAGCTACGAGCAGTACTTC. It yields the protein CASTPGSYEQYF.

Points on this clone: One end of the junction varies from germline; a read error may be responsible. This chain joins TRBV4-1 and TRBJ2-1, with TRBD1 as a possible D gene (6 bases). CDR3 length: 16 amino acids. Germline-derived CDR1 and CDR2 are MGHRA and YSYEKL. In DNA, the CDR3 is TGCGCCAACAGCCCACCAGGGGCCGGTACCTACAATGAGCAGTTCTTC. It encodes CANSPPGAGTYNEQFF.

This clone appeared a single time. The chain is built from TRBV7-2 and TRBJ2-5; no definite D call. The CDR3 extends over 11 amino acids. Trimming left V 2 bases short and J 5 bases short, with 3 bases between. Germline V lookup: CDR1 SGHTA, CDR2 FQGNSA. CDR3 coding DNA: TGTGCCAGCAGCTTATCGGAGACCCAGTACTTC. This gives the protein CASSLSETQYF.

The chain employs TRBV7-9 and TRBJ1-1; D perhaps matches TRBD1 (6 bases). The CDR3 spans 15 residues. Per the germline V gene, CDR1 is SEHNR and CDR2 is FQNEAQ (reference sequence). V gave up 1 base and J gave up 4 bases, with 13 bases separating them. The CDR3 protein is CASSLGSGAVTEAFF. The CDR3 coding sequence is TGTGCCAGCAGCTTAGGCTCAGGGGCCGTCACTGAAGCTTTCTTT.

The CDR3 DNA is TGTGCCAGCAGCACGAAAAGGGGGGGCACTGAAGCTTTCTTT. Translation: CASSTKRGGTEAFF. The chain couples TRBV7-8 to TRBJ1-1, with D maybe TRBD1 (6 bases). Germline V gives CDR1 SGHVS, CDR2 FQNEAQ. V lost 5 bases to trimming and J lost 4 bases, with 14 bases between them. The length of the CDR3 is 14 residues.

V and J are TRBV4-3 and TRBJ2-7; perhaps TRBD1 as D (5 bases). V gave up 0 bases and J gave up 2 bases, with 11 bases separating them. The germline gives CDR1 LGHNA, CDR2 YSLEER. The CDR3 loop spans 15 amino acids. The CDR3 protein is CASSQDQVRAYEQYF. As DNA, the CDR3 is TGCGCCAGCAGCCAAGACCAGGTCAGGGCCTACGAGCAGTACTTC.

V usage is TRBV6-6 and J usage is TRBJ2-7; D gene unclear. Looked up from germline, CDR1 is MNHNY and CDR2 is SVGAGI (reference sequence). The CDR3 is 13 residues long. Trimming left V 1 base short and J 4 bases short, with 8 bases between. The DNA of the CDR3 is TGTGCCAGCAGTTACTTCGAGGAATACGAGCAGTACTTC. Translation gives CASSYFEEYEQYF.

The chain is built from TRBV11-2 and TRBJ1-1; D is ambiguous. Per the germline V gene, CDR1 is SGHAT and CDR2 is FQNNGV. Deletions cut 3 bases from V and 1 base from J, with 12 bases between. This CDR3 is 15 amino acids long. CDR3 residues: CASSFGGVRNTEAFF. CDR3 DNA sequence: TGTGCCAGCAGCTTTGGTGGGGTTAGGAACACTGAAGCTTTCTTT.

V and J are TRBV9 and TRBJ1-1, with 8 bases lining up with TRBD1. The germline CDR1 and CDR2 sequences are SGDLS and YYNGEE. The CDR3 is 15 residues long. Trimming cost V 1 base and J 4 bases; bases outside gene matches: 6. The CDR3 DNA follows: TGTGCCAGCAGCGTATCGGAAACAGGGGGCACTGAAGCTTTCTTT. Amino acids: CASSVSETGGTEAFF.

The V call is TRBV6-5, the J call TRBJ1-2, with D tentatively TRBD1 (6 bases). The CDR3 is made up of 14 amino acids. V lost 7 bases, J lost 7 bases, and 19 bases lay in between. The V gene's germline CDR1 is MNHEY and CDR2 SVGAGI. The CDR3 loop is CASILQGSKSGYTF. CDR3 in DNA: TGTGCCAGCATTTTACAGGGAAGCAAGAGTGGCTACACCTTC.

The CDR3 DNA reads as TGCGCCAGCAGCGCCGACAGCTATGGCTACACCTTC. It specifies CASSADSYGYTF. The V and J genes are TRBV5-1 and TRBJ1-2, with D possibly being TRBD1 (5 bases). The CDR3 covers 12 residues. V was cut by 4 bases and J by 4 bases, with 8 bases left in between. Germline assignment: CDR1 SGHRS and CDR2 YFSETQ.

The gene calls are TRBV3-1 (or the pseudogene TRBV3-2) and TRBJ1-3, with D tentatively TRBD1 (6 bases). Trimming cost V 3 bases and J 0 bases, with 27 bases left between them. The CDR3 consists of 21 residues. The germline gives CDR1 LGHDT, CDR2 YNNKEL (reference sequence). The CDR3 nucleotides read TGTGCCAGCAGCCACCAGGGTCCCTTTACAGGGCACATCCTCTCTGGAAACACCATATATTTT. It encodes CASSHQGPFTGHILSGNTIYF.

The chain couples TRBV4-3 to TRBJ1-2; D gene unclear. The CDR3 runs to 14 residues. Deletions cut 1 base from V and 4 bases from J, with 10 bases between. Germline V CDR1 and CDR2: LGHNA, YSLEER. The CDR3: CASSQGAATYGYTF. DNA for the CDR3: TGCGCCAGCAGCCAAGGGGCAGCAACCTATGGCTACACCTTC.

This clone was recorded a few times. The V call is TRBV4-1, the J call TRBJ1-3; D remains unclear. Trimming took 6 bases from V and 0 from J, leaving 15 bases between them. Germline values: CDR1 MGHRA, CDR2 YSYEKL. CDR3 length: 16 amino acids. The CDR3 is CASRPSHLGSGNTIYF. CDR3 DNA sequence: TGCGCCAGCAGGCCCAGCCACCTCGGCTCTGGAAACACCATATATTTT.